A single sample gave rise to the 27 T cell receptor beta chains below, sequenced in a study of blood T cells in healthy people across ages (dated by TCRdb to the mid-2010s). The library relied on 5' RACE. The second PCR ran for about 6 to 12 cycles and used a J-beta primer mix along with a sample-barcoded 5' primer. TCRdb reanalyzed the raw reads on its own, using fastp at Q25 for trimming and MiXCR for clone calling, and kept in-frame beta chains. A single entry per CDR3 protein holds the most common genes and DNA from its merged rows. This sample gives around 1,800,000 distinct CDR3 sequences in total; more than 35% of them show up just once. The top ten clonotypes cover roughly 23% of the sample. The specimen was blood. The source is a human donor in good health.

The chain has TRBV12-3 or TRBV12-4 and TRBJ2-5; D unresolved. The J call may be faulty, since TRBJ2-7 better matches the DNA end. CDR3 length equals 14 residues. The CDR3 reads CASSLDGSYYEQYF. The CDR3 DNA is TGTGCCAGCAGTTTAGACGGCAGCTACTACGAGCAGTACTTC.

This chain connects TRBV27 to TRBJ1-6; TRBD1 is a possible D gene (6 bases). V was cut by 2 bases and J by 10 bases, with 12 bases left in between. The CDR3 contains 14 residues. Germline V lookup: CDR1 MNHEY, CDR2 SMNVEV (reference sequence). The DNA for the CDR3 is TGTGCCAGCAGTTTAGTCAGGGGAGGATCACCCCTCCACTTT. This codes for CASSLVRGGSPLHF.

This clonotype was seen a few times. The CDR3 loop is CATSRQTGGLGNEQFF. The CDR3, as DNA: TGTGCCACCAGCAGACAGACCGGGGGCCTCGGAAATGAGCAGTTCTTC. This chain uses TRBV15 with TRBJ2-1, with D perhaps being TRBD1 or TRBD2 (6 bases each). Germline-derived CDR1 and CDR2 are LNHNV and YYDKDF (reference sequence). Trimming removed 2 bases from V and 7 bases from J, with 18 bases in between. The CDR3 loop spans 16 amino acids. The full variable domain, in which reference TRBV15 and TRBJ2-1 provide the parts outside the CDR3, is DAMVIQNPRYQVTQFGKPVTLSCSQTLNHNVMYWYQQKSSQAPKLLFHYYDKDFNNEADTPDNFQSRRPNTSFCFLDIRSPGLGDTAMYLCATSRQTGGLGNEQFFGPGTRLTVL.

V gene TRBV28 combines with J gene TRBJ2-1; D remains unclear. The germline V gene has CDR1 MDHEN and CDR2 SYDVKM. The CDR3 spans 16 residues. Trimming cost V 4 bases and J 0 bases, with 13 bases left between them. CDR3 bases: TGTGCCAGCAGTTCCATCGACGAGAGCTCCTACAATGAGCAGTTCTTC. Translating it yields CASSSIDESSYNEQFF. The whole variable domain, remainder taken from reference TRBV28 and TRBJ2-1, is DVKVTQSSRYLVKRTGEKVFLECVQDMDHENMFWYRQDPGLGLRLIYFSYDVKMKEKGDIPEGYSVSREKKERFSLILESASTNQTSMYLCASSSIDESSYNEQFFGPGTRLTVL.

The sample holds a few counts of this clonotype. This chain links TRBV4-2 with TRBJ2-5; 7 bases fit TRBD2. The CDR3 consists of 18 residues. V dropped 1 base and J dropped 2; count of bases not matched to a gene: 13. Germline values: CDR1 LGHNA, CDR2 YNFKEQ. CDR3 sequence reads: CASSQGVRLSSGQETQYF. The CDR3 DNA reads as TGTGCCAGCAGCCAAGGTGTCCGGCTGTCTAGCGGACAAGAGACCCAGTACTTC.

On this clonotype itself: One junction end disagrees with the germline gene, perhaps due to a read error. The chain combines TRBV7-2 with TRBJ2-1; 11 bases are shared with TRBD2. This CDR3 comprises 19 residues. Germline CDR1 SGHTA, CDR2 FQGNSA. The CDR3 sequence is CASSLDTSGGRTVKNIQFF. The CDR3 region has the DNA TGTGCCAGTAGCTTAGATACTAGCGGGGGTCGGACGGTCAAAAACATTCAGTTCTTC.

This chain connects TRBV28 to TRBJ1-2; 8 positions match TRBD1. Germline V gene sequence: CDR1 MDHEN, CDR2 SYDVKM. This CDR3 has 12 amino acids. With 6 bases clipped from V and 13 bases from J, the junction kept 10 bases outside the gene matches. CDR3 in amino acids: CASSRTTGGGTF. CDR3 sequence (DNA): TGTGCCAGCAGCCGTACAACAGGGGGAGGCACCTTC.

This clonotype showed up just a few times. In DNA form, the CDR3 reads TGTGCCAGCAGTTTTTCGGGGTATAGCAATCAGCCCCAGCATTTT. This sequence encodes CASSFSGYSNQPQHF. V gene TRBV12-3 or TRBV12-4 combines with J gene TRBJ1-5; D gene uncertain. Trimming stripped 3 bases from V and 0 bases from J, with 9 bases between. CDR3 size: 15 residues.

Regarding this clonotype: Germline and junction disagree at one end, which may indicate a read error. The rearrangement links TRBV7-2 to TRBJ1-1; D is possibly TRBD1 (5 bases). The CDR3 loop spans 14 amino acids. Germline V gene data show CDR1 as SGHTA and CDR2 as FQGNSA. CDR3 in DNA: TGTGCCAGCAGCTTCAGGGTGATGGACACTGAGGCTTTCTTT. As protein: CASSFRVMDTEAFF.

This clonotype has ten or more counts. The chain employs TRBV4-3 and TRBJ2-1; D ambiguous. The CDR3 is 14 residues long. CDR1 LGHNA and CDR2 YSLEER come from the germline V gene. Trimming took 0 bases from V and 7 from J, leaving 10 bases between them. DNA for the CDR3: TGCGCCAGCAGCCAAGAGGGGTTCCTAAATGAGCAGTTCTTC. It yields the protein CASSQEGFLNEQFF.

This clonotype appeared a few times. The rearrangement joins TRBV15 to TRBJ2-2; possible D gene TRBD1, 6 bases. The V and J ends lost 5 bases and 6 bases respectively, with 13 bases between them. The CDR3 has 14 residues. Germline V gene data show CDR1 as LNHNV and CDR2 as YYDKDF (reference sequence). The CDR3 DNA sequence: TGTGCCACCAGCTTGATGACAGGCCCCGGGGAGCTGTTTTTT. Amino acids: CATSLMTGPGELFF.

The V call is TRBV7-2, the J call TRBJ2-3; D gene ambiguous. Germline assignment: CDR1 SGHTA and CDR2 FQGNSA. The length of the CDR3 is 11 residues. V shed 6 bases and J shed 8 bases, with 9 bases lying between them. The CDR3 DNA sequence: TGTGCCAGCAGAGCCCCTAGTACGCAGTATTTT. Its protein product is CASRAPSTQYF.

This chain links TRBV9 with TRBJ2-1; no clear D gene. The germline gives CDR1 SGDLS, CDR2 YYNGEE. The CDR3 sequence is 15 residues long. The germline V and J ends were trimmed by 3 bases and 0 bases, with 10 bases remaining between them. CDR3: CASSAPDSSYNEQFF. The CDR3 nucleotides are TGTGCCAGCAGCGCACCGGATAGCTCCTACAATGAGCAGTTCTTC.

V gene TRBV20-1 combines with J gene TRBJ2-1, with D tentatively TRBD1 (5 bases). This CDR3 is 14 amino acids long. Germline CDR1 reads DFQATT; CDR2 reads SNEGSKA (reference sequence). The V end lost 0 bases, the J end lost 0 bases, and 6 bases lay between the germline ends. The CDR3 sequence: CSARDRVSYNEQFF. DNA of the CDR3: TGCAGTGCTAGAGACAGGGTCTCCTACAATGAGCAGTTCTTC.

This clonotype was seen a few times. The chain couples TRBV6-2 or TRBV6-3 to TRBJ2-7; a possible D gene is TRBD2 (6 bases). The germline gives CDR1 MNHEY, CDR2 SVGEGT. The CDR3 runs to 15 residues. Trimming took 2 bases from V and 0 from J, leaving 11 bases between them. The CDR3 here is CASSYPGRNSYEQYF. In nucleotides, the CDR3 is TGTGCCAGCAGTTACCCCGGGAGAAACTCCTACGAGCAGTACTTC.

A few counts support this clonotype. One end of the junction fails to match germline, which may point to a read error. The gene calls are TRBV4-3 and TRBJ2-1, with TRBD1 matching 8 bases. Germline V gene lookup returns CDR1 LGHNA and CDR2 YSLEER. This CDR3 comprises 16 residues. The CDR3 loop is CASSQDQGASYNEQFF. The CDR3 nucleotides read TGTGCCAGCAGCCAAGATCAGGGGGCCAGCTACAATGAGCAGTTCTTC.

This clonotype was detected a few times. The rearrangement joins TRBV7-9 to TRBJ2-3; D ambiguous. The CDR3 has 15 amino acids. The V and J ends lost 5 bases and 2 bases respectively, with 14 bases between them. Germline V gene sequence: CDR1 SEHNR, CDR2 FQNEAQ (reference sequence). CDR3 sequence: CASSQRSLNTDTQYF. For the CDR3, the DNA is TGTGCCAGCAGCCAAAGATCGCTTAACACAGATACGCAGTATTTT.

This clonotype was detected a few times. The V gene is TRBV29-1, the J gene TRBJ2-5; tentatively, D is TRBD2 (6 bases). The CDR3 contains 13 residues. The V end was cut by 3 bases, the J end by 5 bases, with 13 bases between. Germline V CDR1 and CDR2: SQVTM, ANQGSEA. The CDR3 nucleotides read TGCAGCGTTGATTTGGCGGGGAGGGAGACCCAGTACTTC. Translated, it gives CSVDLAGRETQYF.

The chain is built from TRBV7-9 and TRBJ1-6, with a weak D call TRBD1 (5 bases). V was clipped by 6 bases and J by 3 bases, with 12 bases between them. CDR1 is SEHNR and CDR2 is FQNEAQ in the germline V gene (reference sequence). The CDR3 runs 15 residues. The CDR3 loop reads CASSRDSNYNSPLHF. The CDR3 DNA follows: TGTGCCAGCAGTCGCGACAGCAACTATAATTCACCCCTCCACTTT.

This clonotype has only a few counts. Here the CDR3 DNA reads TGCAGCGTTGAAATTTTAGGGGGCGAGCAGTACTTC. Translation gives CSVEILGGEQYF. The chain uses TRBV29-1 and TRBJ2-7, with D possibly being TRBD1 (6 bases). The V end was cut by 2 bases, the J end by 6 bases, with 11 bases between. The length of the CDR3 is 12 residues. Germline-derived CDR1 and CDR2 are SQVTM and ANQGSEA.

The chain combines TRBV7-2 with TRBJ2-1, with D uncertain. The CDR3 spans 16 residues. V was clipped by 3 bases and J by 0 bases, with 12 bases between them. Per the germline V gene, CDR1 is SGHTA and CDR2 is FQGNSA. The DNA of the CDR3 is TGTGCCAGCAGCTTTAAAGGGCGAAGCTCCTACAATGAGCAGTTCTTC. Its translation: CASSFKGRSSYNEQFF.

Notes on this clonotype: At one end, the junction sequence differs from germline, possibly due to a read error. The CDR3 reads CASRTKLGNSPRHF. As DNA, the CDR3 is TGTGCCAGCAGAACGAAACTGGGTAATTCACCCCGCCACTTT. This rearrangement joins TRBV28 to TRBJ1-6; D unresolved. This CDR3 contains 14 residues. Per the germline V gene, CDR1 is MDHEN and CDR2 is SYDVKM.

The V call is TRBV12-3 or TRBV12-4, the J call TRBJ1-1, with D perhaps TRBD1 (6 bases). V was shortened by 1 base and J by 8 bases, with 11 bases between the two germline ends. The length of the CDR3 is 13 residues. The CDR3 DNA follows: TGTGCCAGCAGTTTAGATTCCGGGACAGAAGCTTTCTTT. Translation: CASSLDSGTEAFF.

This chain joins TRBV20-1 and TRBJ2-1; 8 bases agree with TRBD2. The CDR3 spans 16 residues. V gave up 1 base and J gave up 0 bases; unmatched junction bases: 5. The germline V gene has CDR1 DFQATT and CDR2 SNEGSKA (reference sequence). The CDR3 coding sequence is TGCAGTGCTAGAGTACTAGCGGAGAGCTCCTACAATGAGCAGTTCTTC. Translation gives CSARVLAESSYNEQFF.

This chain links TRBV20-1 with TRBJ1-3; unclear D gene. Trimming cost V 6 bases and J 0 bases, with 6 bases left between them. CDR3 length: 12 residues. Looked up from germline, CDR1 is DFQATT and CDR2 is SNEGSKA (reference sequence). The CDR3 nucleotides read TGCAGTGCACTAGTCTCTGGAAACACCATATATTTT. It yields the protein CSALVSGNTIYF.

This sequence joins TRBV7-8 and TRBJ1-1, with 10 bases aligning to TRBD1. Unmatched junction bases numbered 8, after V lost 6 bases and J lost 4 bases. Germline CDR1 reads SGHVS; CDR2 reads FQNEAQ. This CDR3 contains 15 residues. This CDR3 reads CASRRTGTGVTEAFF. CDR3 DNA sequence: TGTGCCAGCAGACGAACCGGGACAGGGGTCACTGAAGCTTTCTTT.

V is TRBV27 and J is TRBJ1-2, with 7 bases lining up with TRBD1. With 4 bases clipped from V and 6 bases from J, the junction kept 14 bases outside the gene matches. CDR1 is MNHEY, CDR2 SMNVEV, per germline (reference sequence). This CDR3 is built from 16 residues. CDR3 nucleotide sequence: TGTGCCAGCAGTTCCCTCGCGGCACAGGGGATCCATGGCTACACCTTC. It encodes CASSSLAAQGIHGYTF.